This TCR beta chain was observed in a study of blood T cell repertoires in COVID-19. On the study more broadly: The cDNA or gDNA used as material had been derived from T cells, B-cell-depleted T cells, or PBMCs.

In the original workflow: For nucleated cells, counts were estimated from reference gene primer amplification. Profiling relied on immunoSEQ multiplex PCR, and the TCRdb table lists in-frame clones only, not all of them. The D gene and trimming were derived from the DNA, and the V and J assignments and clone size from that table. The repertoire holds roughly 250,000 clones, about 90% seen once, with about 4% in the top ten. CDR1 is LNHDA, CDR2 SQIVND, per germline (reference sequence). The CDR3 runs 12 residues. The V end lost 5 bases, the J end lost 8 bases, and 12 bases lay between the germline ends.

The chain couples TRBV19 to TRBJ1-2; no reliable D call. What was sequenced was peripheral blood. This receptor was obtained from a woman in her 40s with acute or convalescent COVID-19. CDR3 DNA: TGTGCCAGTAGTTTCGTAGAGGGAGGCTACACCTTC. Protein product: CASSFVEGGYTF. Together with reference TRBV19 and TRBJ1-2, the CDR3 gives the full variable domain: DGGITQSPKYLFRKEGQNVTLSCEQNLNHDAMYWYRQDPGQGLRLIYYSQIVNDFQKGDIAEGYSVSREKKESFPLTVTSAQKNPTAFYLCASSFVEGGYTFGSGTRLTVV.